Shown below are 31 T cell receptor beta chains from a single sample sequenced in a study of patients and donors after allogeneic stem cell transplantation. TCRdb recomputed calls from the RT-PCR reads with MiXCR, one row per CDR3 protein. In the table there are roughly 9,900 distinct CDR3 sequences, about 20% of which are singletons. Sequencing was carried out using blood, either unsorted or a sorted T cell fraction (not recorded which). The receptor set was obtained from a human donor who was either an allogeneic HSCT recipient or a stem cell or donor lymphocyte infusion donor (not recorded which). It is not recorded whose cells these are; they may come from a transplant donor.

V gene TRBV5-1 combines with J gene TRBJ1-1; a weak D match, TRBD1 (6 bases). V was cut by 2 bases and J by 1 base, with 9 bases left in between. Germline assignment: CDR1 SGHRS and CDR2 YFSETQ. The CDR3 loop spans 14 amino acids. The CDR3 protein is CASSFKGGNTEAFF. The CDR3 DNA reads as TGCGCCAGCAGCTTTAAGGGGGGGAACACTGAAGCTTTCTTT.

This clonotype occurred many times. The chain links TRBV6-5 to TRBJ1-1; 10 bases are shared with TRBD1. After removal of 1 base from V and 5 bases from J, the junction contained 7 bases not matched to a gene. The CDR3 is 16 amino acids. CDR1 is MNHEY, CDR2 SVGAGI, per germline. CDR3 in amino acids: CASSYYGTGVLTEAFF. CDR3 DNA sequence: TGTGCCAGCAGTTACTACGGGACAGGGGTGTTGACTGAAGCTTTCTTT.

This clonotype was counted many times. The rearrangement links TRBV5-1 to TRBJ2-2, with D possibly being TRBD2 (5 bases). The CDR3 covers 13 residues. Trimming cost V 3 bases and J 5 bases, with 8 bases left between them. Germline V gene lookup returns CDR1 SGHRS and CDR2 YFSETQ. CDR3 sequence reads: CASSSRETGELFF. The CDR3 coding sequence is TGCGCCAGCAGCTCAAGGGAGACCGGGGAGCTGTTTTTT.

About this clonotype: One end of the junction is discordant with germline, which a read error may explain. The chain employs TRBV3-1 and TRBJ1-3; D call uncertain. Germline CDR1 is LGHDT and CDR2 is YNNKEL (reference sequence). CDR3 length equals 14 residues. This CDR3 reads CASSQAEVGNAIYF. DNA of the CDR3: TGTGCCAGCAGCCAAGCAGAAGTTGGAAACGCCATATATTTT. The entire variable domain, with the rest obtained from reference TRBV3-1 and TRBJ1-3, is as follows: DTAVSQTPKYLVTQMGNDKSIKCEQNLGHDTMYWYKQDSKKFLKIMFSYNNKELIINETVPNRFSPKSPDKAHLNLHINSLELGDSAVYFCASSQAEVGNAIYFGEGSWLTVV.

V usage is TRBV3-1 and J usage is TRBJ1-2; 7 positions match TRBD1. The CDR3 consists of 15 residues. CDR1 and CDR2 from the germline V gene are LGHDT and YNNKEL (reference sequence). The J segment lost 3 bases and the V segment lost 0 bases, leaving 4 bases of the junction unmatched. The CDR3 sequence: CASSQEQGRYYGYTF. DNA of the CDR3: TGTGCCAGCAGCCAAGAACAGGGGCGTTACTATGGCTACACCTTC.

This clonotype was detected only a few times. The chain links TRBV21-1 to TRBJ1-2; TRBD1 is the table's D call and was not checked against the DNA. TRBV21-1 is a pseudogene locus. The CDR3 has 17 amino acids. The CDR3 region has the DNA TGTGCCAGCAGCAAACGCTCGGACAGGGGCCCCTTTTTTGGCTACACCTTC. Its protein product is CASSKRSDRGPFFGYTF.

There are a few counts of this clonotype. The J gene is TRBJ2-7, the V gene TRBV27; TRBD1 might be the D (5 bases). Trimming cost V 3 bases and J 2 bases, with 14 bases left between them. The length of the CDR3 is 15 residues. Germline CDR1 MNHEY, CDR2 SMNVEV (reference sequence). The CDR3, as DNA: TGTGCCAGCAGTTTGAGGTGGGGCTTCACCTACGAGCAGTACTTC. Its translation: CASSLRWGFTYEQYF.

The gene calls are TRBV29-1 and TRBJ1-1; no reliable D call. Germline loops: CDR1 SQVTM, CDR2 ANQGSEA. The length of the CDR3 is 13 residues. V shed 6 bases and J shed 0 bases, with 11 bases lying between them. In nucleotides, the CDR3 is TGCAGCGTGAAAGAGCACATGAACACTGAAGCTTTCTTT. Residues: CSVKEHMNTEAFF.

This clonotype has only a few counts. This rearrangement joins TRBV5-1 to TRBJ2-1; no clear D. The length of the CDR3 is 14 residues. V shed 2 bases and J shed 9 bases, with 15 bases lying between them. The germline V gene encodes CDR1 SGHRS and CDR2 YFSETQ. For the CDR3, the DNA is TGCGCCAGCAGCTTCGGCCTAGTCCTCAGTGAGCAGTTCTTC. Translated: CASSFGLVLSEQFF.

The chain links TRBV7-9 to TRBJ2-5; D possibly uses TRBD1 or TRBD2 (5 bases each). Trimming removed 4 bases at V and 1 base at J, with 13 bases between. CDR1 and CDR2 (germline): SEHNR, FQNEAQ (reference sequence). The CDR3 is made up of 15 amino acids. The CDR3 protein is CASSSGRTIQETQYF. The CDR3 DNA sequence: TGTGCCAGCAGCTCGGGACGGACAATCCAAGAGACCCAGTACTTC.

Many counts were recorded for this clonotype. This rearrangement joins TRBV6-5 to TRBJ1-1; possible D gene TRBD1, 5 bases. V lost 5 bases to trimming and J lost 4 bases, with 11 bases between them. CDR3 size: 13 residues. Germline assignment: CDR1 MNHEY and CDR2 SVGAGI. CDR3 coding DNA: TGTGCCAGCAGTCGAGGGGTGGGCACTGAAGCTTTCTTT. Translation gives CASSRGVGTEAFF.

This CDR3 reads CASSLPGNYGYTF. CDR3 nucleotide sequence: TGTGCCAGCAGCTTGCCGGGAAACTATGGCTACACCTTC. This chain joins TRBV7-9 and TRBJ1-2; D uncertain. Between the trimmed V and J ends, which lost 3 bases and 2 bases, there was a span of 7 bases. This CDR3 region has 13 residues. Germline loops: CDR1 SEHNR, CDR2 FQNEAQ (reference sequence). Filled out from reference TRBV7-9 and TRBJ1-2, the complete variable domain reads DTGVSQNPRHKITKRGQNVTFRCDPISEHNRLYWYRQTLGQGPEFLTYFQNEAQLEKSRLLSDRFSAERPKGSFSTLEIQRTEQGDSAMYLCASSLPGNYGYTFGSGTRLTVV.

The rearrangement uses TRBV4-2 and TRBJ1-2; 12 bases align to TRBD1. Germline-derived CDR1 and CDR2 are LGHNA and YNFKEQ. The CDR3 is made up of 16 amino acids. The junction had 6 bases not matched to a gene; V was cut back by 0 bases and J by 7 bases. The CDR3 DNA reads TGTGCCAGCAGCCAAGATGGGGACAGGGGGCTAAGTGGCTACACCTTC. This codes for CASSQDGDRGLSGYTF.

The chain joins TRBV5-1 to TRBJ1-5; D might be TRBD1 (5 bases). This CDR3 is 14 amino acids long. CDR1 SGHRS and CDR2 YFSETQ come from the germline V gene. The ends were cut back, 1 base at V and 5 bases at J, with 10 bases in the middle. CDR3 in amino acids: CASSLYGADQPQHF. The CDR3 region has the DNA TGCGCCAGCAGCTTGTATGGGGCTGATCAGCCCCAGCATTTT.

This chain links TRBV29-1 with TRBJ1-1; D may be TRBD1 (5 bases). This CDR3 region has 15 residues. Germline V gene sequence: CDR1 SQVTM, CDR2 ANQGSEA. Trimming cost V 5 bases and J 0 bases, with 16 bases left between them. CDR3 sequence (DNA): TGCAGCGTTTCTCATGGGGGGGTGATGAACACTGAAGCTTTCTTT. Its translation is CSVSHGGVMNTEAFF.

V and J are TRBV18 and TRBJ2-6; D remains unclear. Germline V gives CDR1 KGHSH, CDR2 LQKENI. The V end lost 0 bases, the J end lost 4 bases, and 1 base lay between the germline ends. The CDR3 extends over 13 amino acids. CDR3 protein: CASSPPGANVLTF. The CDR3 DNA is TGTGCCAGCTCACCACCCGGGGCCAACGTCCTGACTTTC.

This clonotype is medium-sized in the sample. The J gene is TRBJ2-4, the V gene TRBV7-8; D call uncertain. V was cut by 3 bases and J by 1 base, with 10 bases left in between. The CDR3 is 15 residues long. The V gene's germline CDR1 is SGHVS and CDR2 FQNEAQ. CDR3 nucleotides: TGTGCCAGCAGCTTTCACGTCGAGGCCAAAAACATTCAGTACTTC. The encoded protein is CASSFHVEAKNIQYF. The full variable domain, in which reference TRBV7-8 and TRBJ2-4 provide the parts outside the CDR3, is GAGVSQSPRYKVAKRGQDVALRCDPISGHVSLFWYQQALGQGPEFLTYFQNEAQLDKSGLPSDRFFAERPEGSVSTLKIQRTQQEDSAVYLCASSFHVEAKNIQYFGAGTRLSVL.

This clonotype has more than one count but fewer than ten. The chain uses TRBV27 and TRBJ1-4, with D uncertain. CDR1 and CDR2 from the germline V gene are MNHEY and SMNVEV (reference sequence). The CDR3 loop spans 13 amino acids. Trimming shortened V by 5 bases and J by 11 bases, and 15 bases separated the two germline ends. CDR3 nucleotide sequence: TGTGCCAGCAGTCCAGGCAGAGAAGGGAAACTGTTTTTT. Its translation is CASSPGREGKLFF.

This clonotype was detected ten times or more. The rearrangement links TRBV5-1 to TRBJ1-1; D may be TRBD1 (6 bases). The CDR3 runs to 18 residues. Trimming took 0 bases from V and 0 from J, leaving 18 bases between them. Per germline, CDR1 SGHRS and CDR2 YFSETQ. CDR3 amino acids: CASSLAPRGGVMNTEAFF. The CDR3 DNA reads as TGCGCCAGCAGCTTGGCCCCCAGGGGAGGGGTTATGAACACTGAAGCTTTCTTT.

In this sample, this clonotype turned up a few times. The V call is TRBV7-2, the J call TRBJ1-4; D gene uncertain. The CDR3 sequence is 15 residues long. Germline CDR1 is SGHTA and CDR2 is FQGNSA. The ends were cut back, 1 base at V and 6 bases at J, with 12 bases in the middle. The CDR3: CASSLVATVDEKLFF. CDR3 sequence (DNA): TGTGCCAGCAGCTTAGTCGCAACTGTAGATGAAAAACTGTTTTTT.

This clonotype was seen more than once but under ten times. The chain couples TRBV12-5 to TRBJ1-4; a possible D gene is TRBD1 (5 bases). Trimming shortened V by 6 bases and J by 6 bases, and 14 bases separated the two germline ends. CDR1 is LGHNT and CDR2 is FRNRAP in the germline V gene. This CDR3 comprises 14 residues. CDR3 amino acids: CASGSGTQDEKLFF. The CDR3, as DNA: TGTGCTAGTGGCTCCGGGACTCAGGATGAAAAACTGTTTTTT.

The table lists this clonotype with many counts. This sequence joins TRBV12-3 or TRBV12-4 and TRBJ1-5; 9 nucleotides match TRBD1. J was trimmed by 2 bases and V by 1 base; bases with no gene match: 0. The CDR3 has 15 amino acids. The CDR3 here is CASSLGTGGNQPQHF. In DNA, the CDR3 is TGTGCCAGCAGTTTAGGGACAGGGGGCAATCAGCCCCAGCATTTT.

This clonotype was counted many times. The chain is built from TRBV12-3 or TRBV12-4 and TRBJ2-7; 7 nucleotides line up with TRBD1. V lost 3 bases, J lost 2 bases, and 7 bases stayed unmatched. CDR3 length: 15 amino acids. In DNA, the CDR3 is TGTGCCAGCAGTTTTGAGGGACAGCTAGCCTACGAGCAGTACTTC. Residues: CASSFEGQLAYEQYF.

This clonotype was found many times. The genes are TRBV14 and TRBJ1-2; weak D call: TRBD1 (5 bases). The CDR3 is made up of 17 amino acids. Germline loops: CDR1 SGHDN, CDR2 FVKESK. The V end was cut by 1 base, the J end by 2 bases, with 17 bases between. The CDR3 sequence: CASSQAEGRQGNYGYTF. Written as DNA, the CDR3 is TGTGCCAGCAGCCAAGCCGAAGGGAGGCAGGGAAACTATGGCTACACCTTC.

This chain links TRBV20-1 with TRBJ1-4; the match to TRBD1 covers 8 bases. Germline lookup yields CDR1 DFQATT and CDR2 SNEGSKA (reference sequence). The CDR3 is 17 amino acids. V shed 0 bases, J shed 0 bases, and the junction held 6 bases outside the gene matches. For the CDR3, the DNA is TGCAGTGCTAGAGATTCTGGACAGGGAGCAACTAATGAAAAACTGTTTTTT. This gives the protein CSARDSGQGATNEKLFF.

This clonotype was detected a few times. The CDR3 nucleotides read TGCGCCAGCAGCCAGGGACAGAGCCCGATAAACTATGGCTACACCTTC. Amino acids: CASSQGQSPINYGYTF. This chain uses TRBV4-1 with TRBJ1-2, with 7 bases aligning to TRBD1. Germline V gene sequence: CDR1 MGHRA, CDR2 YSYEKL. With V trimmed by 3 bases and J by 2 bases, 9 bases remained unmatched. This CDR3 comprises 16 residues.

This clonotype was observed a few times. The chain uses TRBV18 and TRBJ1-1, with a tentative D call TRBD1 (6 bases). The CDR3 has 16 amino acids. The V gene's germline CDR1 is KGHSH and CDR2 LQKENI. V was trimmed by 2 bases and J by 1 base, leaving 14 bases between them. CDR3 coding DNA: TGTGCCAGCTCACCAGTCTCCGGGACACCGAACACTGAAGCTTTCTTT. It encodes CASSPVSGTPNTEAFF.

This clonotype occurred a few times. The chain combines TRBV6-5 with TRBJ1-2, with D tentatively TRBD1 (5 bases). With 6 bases removed from V and 1 base from J, the gap between germline ends came to 6 bases. CDR1 MNHEY and CDR2 SVGAGI come from the germline V gene. The CDR3 totals 12 residues. The CDR3 sequence: CASRRGNYGYTF. CDR3 sequence (DNA): TGTGCCAGCAGAAGGGGTAACTATGGCTACACCTTC.

This chain uses TRBV12-3 or TRBV12-4 with TRBJ2-1; D is ambiguous. The CDR3 runs 13 residues. V was clipped by 1 base and J by 6 bases, with 7 bases between them. The CDR3 nucleotides read TGTGCCAGCAGTTTAGTTCAGCTCAATGAGCAGTTCTTC. Translating it yields CASSLVQLNEQFF.

This clonotype occurred a few times. J is TRBJ1-1 and V is TRBV7-9; D perhaps matches TRBD1 (5 bases). V was pared by 11 bases and J by 1 base, with 14 bases between. This CDR3 is built from 13 residues. Germline lookup yields CDR1 SEHNR and CDR2 FQNEAQ (reference sequence). DNA of the CDR3: TGTGCCGGGGACTCTCTAGAGAACACTGAAGCTTTCTTT. This sequence encodes CAGDSLENTEAFF. Filled out from reference TRBV7-9 and TRBJ1-1, the complete variable domain reads DTGVSQNPRHKITKRGQNVTFRCDPISEHNRLYWYRQTLGQGPEFLTYFQNEAQLEKSRLLSDRFSAERPKGSFSTLEIQRTEQGDSAMYLCAGDSLENTEAFFGQGTRLTVV.

This clonotype was observed once. One base away lies a much larger clone, so this may be a sequencing read error. J is TRBJ1-1 and V is TRBV20-1; TRBD1 aligns across 9 bases. Germline values: CDR1 DFQATT, CDR2 SNEGSKA (reference sequence). J was trimmed by 3 bases and V by 0 bases; bases with no gene match: 5. This CDR3 comprises 15 residues. CDR3 DNA sequence: TGCAGTGCTAGAGACCGGGACAGGGAGCACACTGAAGCTTTCTTT. Translating it yields CSARDRDREHTEAFF.